Below, 16 T cell receptor beta chains from the same sample are listed, as sequenced in a study of blood T cell repertoires in COVID-19. Here immunoSEQ multiplex PCR was the method, and the copy in TCRdb shows in-frame clones only, minus some. The table includes 350,000 or so clones, about nine tenths detected once. The material sequenced was PBMCs or T cells enriched from blood (not recorded which). The receptors stem from a woman aged 25 to 39 who had been exposed to COVID-19.

This clone occurred a few times. The chain carries TRBV6-1 and TRBJ1-2; D is uncertain. The V gene lost 0 bases and the J gene lost 5 bases, with 13 bases spanning the gap. The CDR3 is 15 amino acids. CDR1 is MNHNS, CDR2 SASEGT, per germline. CDR3 region: CASSEAPGNYYGYTF. Here the CDR3 DNA reads TGTGCCAGCAGTGAAGCCCCCGGGAACTATTATGGCTACACCTTC.

The rearrangement links TRBV10-3 to TRBJ1-1; weak D call: TRBD1 (6 bases). Trimming removed 10 bases from V and 3 bases from J, with 15 bases in between. The CDR3 sequence is 13 residues long. The V gene's germline CDR1 is ENHRY and CDR2 SYGVKD. The CDR3 sequence: CATTRQGHTEAFF. The CDR3 DNA is TGTGCCACAACTCGTCAGGGGCACACTGAAGCTTTCTTT.

V gene TRBV5-4 combines with J gene TRBJ2-4; 7 positions match TRBD1. This CDR3 has 12 residues. J lost 7 bases, V lost 4 bases, and 2 bases had no gene match. Germline V CDR1 and CDR2: SGHNT, YYREEE (reference sequence). The CDR3 DNA follows: TGTGCCAGCAGCAAGGACAGGAACATTCAGTACTTC. It codes for CASSKDRNIQYF.

The chain recombines TRBV28 with TRBJ2-4; D is possibly TRBD2 (6 bases). V lost 3 bases and J 8 bases, leaving 17 bases between the germline ends. The length of the CDR3 is 15 residues. Germline lookup yields CDR1 MDHEN and CDR2 SYDVKM. The CDR3 DNA sequence: TGTGCCAGCAGTTTGACCGTCACAGGAGGGGACATTCAGTACTTC. It yields the protein CASSLTVTGGDIQYF.

This clone has a single count. The chain couples TRBV6-6 to TRBJ2-3; no clear D gene. This CDR3 has 15 residues. Germline CDR1 is MNHNY and CDR2 is SVGAGI (reference sequence). The V end lost 2 bases, the J end lost 0 bases, and 9 bases lay between the germline ends. CDR3 bases: TGTGCCAGCAGTTACCTAGGTAGGAGCACAGATACGCAGTATTTT. This gives the protein CASSYLGRSTDTQYF.

The chain joins TRBV12-5 to TRBJ2-5; TRBD2 matches at 14 bases. Germline CDR1 and CDR2: LGHNT and FRNRAP. The length of the CDR3 is 17 residues. V shed 5 bases, J shed 0 bases, and the junction held 5 bases outside the gene matches. The CDR3 nucleotides are TGTGCTAGTGGTGTAGGGACTAGCGGGAGTAACCAAGAGACCCAGTACTTC. Translated, it gives CASGVGTSGSNQETQYF.

V is TRBV28 and J is TRBJ2-1, with 9 bases identical to TRBD1. CDR1 MDHEN and CDR2 SYDVKM come from the germline V gene. The CDR3 length is 15 residues. Trimming removed 4 bases from V and 3 bases from J; junction bases left unmatched: 4. CDR3 residues: CASSSQGADYNEQFF. The CDR3 DNA follows: TGTGCCAGCAGTTCACAGGGGGCGGACTACAATGAGCAGTTCTTC.

The chain recombines TRBV18 with TRBJ2-7; D is perhaps TRBD1 (6 bases). V shed 2 bases and J shed 6 bases, with 14 bases lying between them. Germline loops: CDR1 KGHSH, CDR2 LQKENI. This CDR3 comprises 14 residues. CDR3 loop: CASSPRQAAGEQYF. The CDR3 DNA follows: TGTGCCAGCTCACCAAGACAGGCGGCTGGCGAGCAGTACTTC.

V is TRBV19 and J is TRBJ1-2, with TRBD1 matching 8 bases. J lost 6 bases, V lost 11 bases, and 11 bases had no gene match. Germline CDR1 reads LNHDA; CDR2 reads SQIVND (reference sequence). This CDR3 has 13 amino acids. CDR3 in DNA: TGTGCCGTCAAATGGCAGGGGGCTAATGGCTACACCTTC. Translating it yields CAVKWQGANGYTF.

The rearrangement joins TRBV6-6 to TRBJ2-7; 14 nucleotides line up with TRBD2. Germline V lookup: CDR1 MNHNY, CDR2 SVGAGI (reference sequence). This CDR3 comprises 17 residues. V dropped 6 bases and J dropped 7; count of bases not matched to a gene: 14. CDR3 sequence: CASSRPRLAGGPVEQYF. DNA of the CDR3: TGTGCCAGCAGCCGACCACGACTAGCGGGAGGGCCGGTGGAGCAGTACTTC.

CDR3 DNA sequence: TGTGCCACCAGTGATCCCTCTCCCCAGGAGCAGTTCTTC. This gives the protein CATSDPSPQEQFF. This chain uses TRBV24-1 with TRBJ2-1; D is ambiguous. This CDR3 contains 13 residues. CDR1 and CDR2 (germline): KGHDR, SFDVKD. V was pared by 3 bases and J by 10 bases, with 12 bases between.

The chain employs TRBV27 and TRBJ2-7; tentatively, D is TRBD2 (6 bases). The V end lost 4 bases, the J end lost 0 bases, and 7 bases lay between the germline ends. There are 13 residues in the CDR3. From germline, CDR1 is MNHEY and CDR2 SMNVEV (reference sequence). CDR3 sequence (DNA): TGTGCCAGCAGTTCACTAGCCTCCTACGAGCAGTACTTC. As protein: CASSSLASYEQYF.

This clone was recorded once. The chain combines TRBV7-9 with TRBJ2-1; a weak D match, TRBD1 (5 bases). The V gene lost 4 bases and the J gene lost 5 bases, with 24 bases spanning the gap. CDR1 is SEHNR, CDR2 FQNEAQ, per germline (reference sequence). The CDR3 is 18 amino acids. DNA of the CDR3: TGTGCCAGCAGCTCCGAGTATGAGACAGCCACCCATCACAATGAGCAGTTCTTC. This gives the protein CASSSEYETATHHNEQFF.

The chain couples TRBV24-1 to TRBJ1-1, with 10 bases that match TRBD1. This CDR3 spans 15 amino acids. The germline gives CDR1 KGHDR, CDR2 SFDVKD. J lost 5 bases, V lost 3 bases, and 5 bases had no gene match. In DNA, the CDR3 is TGTGCCACCAGTGATGCGACAGGGGGCATGACTGAAGCTTTCTTT. This sequence encodes CATSDATGGMTEAFF.

The chain joins TRBV3-1 (or the pseudogene TRBV3-2) to TRBJ2-3, with D perhaps matching TRBD2 (6 bases). There are 16 residues in the CDR3. The germline V gene encodes CDR1 LGHDT and CDR2 YNNKEL (reference sequence). Trimming shortened V by 1 base and J by 0 bases, and 11 bases separated the two germline ends. The CDR3 is CASSQGQRASTDTQYF. In nucleotides, the CDR3 is TGTGCCAGCAGCCAAGGACAGCGGGCAAGCACAGATACGCAGTATTTT.

The chain employs TRBV7-3 and TRBJ2-5; D uncertain. The V gene's germline CDR1 is SGHTA and CDR2 FQGTGA. The germline V and J ends were trimmed by 5 bases and 5 bases, with 12 bases remaining between them. This CDR3 comprises 13 residues. The CDR3 here is CASSARSWETQYF. DNA of the CDR3: TGTGCCAGCAGCGCCCGGAGTTGGGAGACCCAGTACTTC.